The subject of this entry is one TCR beta chain. V lost 8 bases and J lost 3, with 14 bases in between. Looked up from germline, CDR1 is MNHNS and CDR2 is SASEGT. The CDR3 runs to 13 residues. The data stem from a study of cytomegalovirus exposure and HLA in healthy donors. The PCR was carried out with 60 Vbeta primers and 13 Jbeta primers. The assay was immunoSEQ multiplex PCR, and TCRdb's table has in-frame clones only and misses some. Seen here are about 120,000 clones, more than 60% observed once, and the top ten hold 1.5% to 1.9%. V gene TRBV6-1 combines with J gene TRBJ2-7; a possible D gene is TRBD1 (6 bases). Input material: PBMCs. The clonotype comes from a man between 18 and 29 years old in good health and CMV-seronegative. The CDR3 DNA follows: TGTGCCAGCGGGGACACGTTGCTCTACGAGCAGTACTTC. Residues: CASGDTLLYEQYF.